These T cell receptor beta chains were read from a single sample in a study of regulatory T cells in long-lasting Graves disease. A single record per CDR3 protein comes from TCRdb applying MiXCR to the multiplex PCR reads. This table has hundreds of thousands of distinct CDR3 sequences, approximately 15% appearing once. The same specimen was also included in a second study, on T cells in Graves' hyperthyroidism and ophthalmopathy.

Sequencing used peripheral blood mononuclear cells (PBMCs), obtained at new diagnosis, from a patient treated with antithyroid drugs. These receptors were obtained from a man aged 35-49 years with Graves disease. The CDR3 runs from the conserved cysteine through the conserved F or W. D genes are given only for firm matches. Clone sizes are given selectively: once, few, many, or a class where the clone is expanded.

>TRBV2|16|NA|many|TRBJ1-2
CASSEARRGPGGGYTF
TGTGCCAGCAGTGAAGCGCGACGGGGCCCGGGGGGTGGCTACACCTTC
>TRBV9|20|TRBD2|few|TRBJ2-1
CASSVGGTSGGPLSYNEQFF
TGTGCCAGCAGCGTAGGTGGTACTAGCGGGGGGCCACTCTCCTACAATGAGCAGTTCTTC
>TRBV12-3/TRBV12-4|14|NA|many|TRBJ1-1
CASSFNQGSTEAFF
TGTGCCAGCAGCTTTAATCAGGGGTCCACTGAAGCTTTCTTT
>TRBV9|13|NA|few|TRBJ1-4
CASSQGMTEKLFF
TGTGCCAGCAGCCAGGGGATGACTGAAAAACTGTTTTTT
>TRBV9|14|NA|few|TRBJ1-1
CASSVVQGPYEAFF
TGTGCCAGCAGCGTAGTACAGGGACCCTATGAAGCTTTCTTT
>TRBV18|17|NA|many|TRBJ2-1
CASSPPIGSYSYNEQFF
TGTGCCAGCTCACCACCGATCGGCAGTTACTCCTACAATGAGCAGTTCTTC
>TRBV7-2|15|NA|many|TRBJ2-1
CASSLASRRYNEQFF
TGTGCCAGCAGCTTAGCTAGCAGACGATACAATGAGCAGTTCTTC
>TRBV12-5|14|NA|many|TRBJ2-1
CASGPYRAGSEQFF
TGTGCTAGTGGTCCCTACCGGGCCGGGAGTGAGCAGTTCTTC
>TRBV6-1|13|NA|many|TRBJ1-2
CASSGGTVYGYTF
TGTGCCAGCAGTGGAGGGACTGTCTATGGCTACACCTTC
>TRBV10-3|16|NA|few|TRBJ2-7
CAISTSGFWSSYEQYF
TGTGCCATCAGTACTTCAGGGTTTTGGTCCTCCTACGAGCAGTACTTC
>TRBV27|14|NA|many|TRBJ1-5
CASSLTGFYQPQHF
TGTGCCAGCAGTTTAACAGGGTTCTATCAGCCCCAGCATTTT
>TRBV2|14|NA|many|TRBJ2-4
CASSEYGRTNIQYF
TGTGCCAGCAGTGAATACGGACGGACAAACATTCAGTACTTC
>TRBV11-2|12|NA|many|TRBJ1-6
CASRWGGSPLHF
TGTGCCAGCAGGTGGGGGGGATCGCCCCTCCACTTT
>TRBV2|11|NA|many|TRBJ2-7
CASSGYAEQYF
TGTGCCAGCAGTGGATATGCCGAGCAGTACTTC
>TRBV12-3/TRBV12-4|14|NA|many|TRBJ2-7
CASSFLRYSYEQYF
TGTGCCAGCAGTTTTCTCAGATACTCCTACGAGCAGTACTTC
>TRBV14|12|NA|NA|TRBJ2-2
CASRKATGELFF
TGTGCCAGCAGGAAAGCCACCGGGGAGCTGTTTTTT
>TRBV20-1|15|NA|many|TRBJ1-1
CSASVVWGGHTEAFF
TGCAGTGCTAGTGTAGTGTGGGGGGGGCACACTGAAGCTTTCTTT
>TRBV28|15|NA|many|TRBJ2-7
CASTAIGGRTYEQYF
TGTGCCAGCACAGCGATCGGCGGGCGAACCTACGAGCAGTACTTC
>TRBV20-1|15|NA|many|TRBJ2-7
CSARDRQGFPYEQYF
TGCAGTGCTAGAGATCGTCAGGGGTTCCCTTACGAGCAGTACTTC
>TRBV5-1|16|TRBD2|many|TRBJ2-3
CASSATSGGGTDTQYF
TGCGCCAGCAGCGCAACTAGCGGGGGCGGAACAGATACGCAGTATTTT
>TRBV11-2|14|NA|few|TRBJ2-7
CASTPQRGTDEQYF
TGTGCCAGCACCCCCCAGAGGGGTACCGACGAGCAGTACTTC
>TRBV5-1|15|TRBD2|few|TRBJ2-5
CASSSLAGGPETQYF
TGCGCCAGCAGCTCACTAGCGGGGGGGCCGGAGACCCAGTACTTC
>TRBV5-1|15|NA|few|TRBJ2-2
CASSLGAGTNGELFF
TGCGCCAGCAGCTTAGGGGCCGGGACGAACGGGGAGCTGTTTTTT
>TRBV7-3|14|TRBD1|once|TRBJ2-7
CARSSTGGTSEQYF
TGTGCCCGCAGCTCCACAGGGGGCACCTCCGAGCAGTACTTC
>TRBV7-3|17|TRBD2|NA|TRBJ2-3
CASSLTFSSGGSGTQYF
TGTGCCAGCAGCTTAACGTTCTCTAGCGGGGGGTCCGGGACGCAGTATTTT
>TRBV27|15|TRBD1|NA|TRBJ1-4
CASSLSGTGWEKLFF
TGTGCCAGCAGCTTATCCGGGACAGGATGGGAAAAACTGTTTTTT
>TRBV2|12|NA|many|TRBJ2-7
CASSDAQYEQYF
TGTGCCAGCAGTGATGCCCAATACGAGCAGTACTTC
>TRBV18|16|NA|many|TRBJ1-1
CASSLHGGEGNTEAFF
TGTGCCAGCTCACTCCACGGGGGCGAGGGGAACACTGAAGCTTTCTTT
>TRBV29-1|14|TRBD1|many|TRBJ1-1
CSGAGGFPIPEAFF
TGCAGCGGGGCAGGGGGCTTTCCGATTCCTGAAGCTTTCTTT
>TRBV6-2/TRBV6-3|15|NA|once|TRBJ2-7
CASRGQTGGPYEQYF
TGTGCCAGCAGGGGCCAGACAGGAGGTCCCTACGAGCAGTACTTC
>TRBV20-1|13|NA|many|TRBJ1-2
CSASGAYLYGYTF
TGCAGTGCTAGTGGGGCATATCTCTATGGCTACACCTTC
>TRBV6-1|15|NA|many|TRBJ1-1
CASSSLHGLNTEAFF
TGTGCCAGCAGTAGCTTACATGGACTTAACACTGAAGCTTTCTTT
>TRBV18|15|TRBD1|NA|TRBJ2-3
CASSPAGTGADTQYF
TGTGCCAGCTCTCCGGCCGGGACAGGGGCAGATACGCAGTATTTT
>TRBV20-1|11|NA|few|TRBJ2-1
CSASARNEQFF
TGCAGTGCTAGTGCTAGAAATGAGCAGTTCTTC
>TRBV2|12|NA|NA|TRBJ1-2
CASSTGNYGYTF
TGTGCCAGCAGTACCGGGAACTATGGCTACACCTTC
>TRBV7-8|16|TRBD2|few|TRBJ2-2
CASSLGSGANTGELFF
TGTGCCAGCAGCTTGGGTAGCGGGGCGAACACCGGGGAGCTGTTTTTT
>TRBV4-2|17|NA|few|TRBJ2-3
CASSQDLRGLGLDTQYF
TGTGCCAGCAGCCAAGATCTCCGGGGCCTCGGTCTAGATACGCAGTATTTT
>TRBV5-1|18|NA|few|TRBJ2-6
CASSLDRGAASGANVLTF
TGCGCCAGCAGCTTGGATAGGGGGGCAGCCTCTGGGGCCAACGTCCTGACTTTC
>TRBV5-4|14|NA|few|TRBJ1-6
CASSLEWGDSPLHF
TGTGCCAGCAGCTTGGAATGGGGCGATTCACCCCTCCACTTT
>TRBV2|14|TRBD1|many|TRBJ1-1
CASTTTGRGTEAFF
TGTGCCAGCACCACGACAGGGAGAGGGACTGAAGCTTTCTTT
>TRBV7-8|15|NA|many|TRBJ2-3
CASSLGRGDTDTQYF
TGTGCCAGCAGTTTAGGGAGAGGTGACACAGATACGCAGTATTTT
>TRBV7-2|13|TRBD2|many|TRBJ2-7
CASSTRGGYEQYF
TGTGCCAGCAGCACCCGGGGGGGCTACGAGCAGTACTTC
>TRBV2|11|NA|many|TRBJ2-3
CASSGGITQYF
TGTGCCAGCAGTGGAGGTATTACGCAGTATTTT
>TRBV12-3/TRBV12-4|16|TRBD2|many|TRBJ2-2
CASSLLGLAGNGELFF
TGTGCCAGCAGTTTACTGGGACTAGCGGGGAACGGGGAGCTGTTTTTT
>TRBV12-3/TRBV12-4|17|TRBD2|many|TRBJ2-3
CASRWTSGGGSTDTQYF
TGTGCCAGCAGGTGGACTAGCGGGGGGGGATCCACAGATACGCAGTATTTT
>TRBV28|15|NA|many|TRBJ2-7
CASSLRVTSHHEQYF
TGTGCCAGCAGTTTAAGGGTGACAAGTCATCACGAGCAGTACTTC
>TRBV14|13|NA|few|TRBJ1-1
CASTQGPGTEAFF
TGTGCCAGCACGCAGGGCCCAGGTACTGAAGCTTTCTTT
>TRBV28|13|NA|many|TRBJ1-1
CASSPIQGSEAFF
TGTGCCAGCAGTCCCATCCAGGGTTCAGAAGCTTTCTTT
>TRBV6-5|13|NA|many|TRBJ2-5
CASSYLGQETQYF
TGTGCCAGCAGTTACCTGGGACAAGAGACCCAGTACTTC
>TRBV11-3|14|NA|many|TRBJ2-1
CASAKGGAGNEQFF
TGTGCCAGCGCTAAGGGGGGAGCGGGTAATGAGCAGTTCTTC
>TRBV7-9|13|TRBD2|many|TRBJ2-1
CASTLAGGGEQFF
TGTGCCAGCACGCTAGCGGGGGGAGGTGAGCAGTTCTTC
>TRBV28|14|NA|many|TRBJ2-7
CASSFRTLGGEQYF
TGTGCCAGCAGTTTTAGGACTTTAGGCGGCGAGCAGTACTTC
>TRBV6-1|12|NA|many|TRBJ2-5
CASRRSQETQYF
TGTGCCAGCCGACGGAGCCAAGAGACCCAGTACTTC
>TRBV20-1|15|TRBD2|NA|TRBJ2-3
CSARELAGGTDTQYF
TGCAGTGCTAGAGAACTAGCGGGGGGCACAGATACGCAGTATTTT
>TRBV6-1|14|NA|many|TRBJ1-5
CASSAQGNNQPQHF
TGTGCCAGCAGTGCCCAGGGAAACAATCAGCCCCAGCATTTT
>TRBV10-1|15|TRBD2|many|TRBJ2-1
CASSVAGLAINEQFF
TGCGCCAGCAGTGTTGCCGGACTAGCGATCAATGAGCAGTTCTTC
>TRBV29-1|11|NA|NA|TRBJ2-5
CSVEVGKTQYF
TGCAGCGTTGAAGTGGGGAAGACCCAGTACTTC
>TRBV30|14|NA|NA|TRBJ2-7
CAAGGQSEKYEQYF
TGTGCCGCGGGGGGACAGTCAGAGAAGTACGAGCAGTACTTC
>TRBV4-1|15|NA|many|TRBJ2-5
CASSRIGAGQETQYF
TGCGCCAGCAGCCGGATCGGGGCGGGGCAAGAGACCCAGTACTTC
>TRBV6-1|14|NA|many|TRBJ1-6
CASSRTVRNSPLHF
TGTGCCAGCAGTAGGACGGTACGCAATTCACCCCTCCACTTT